A single sample is the source of the 6 T cell receptor beta chains below, sequenced in a study of OX40 agonist ivuxolimab in advanced cancers. Sequenced by immunoSEQ multiplex PCR; TCRdb stores in-frame clones only, minus some. The sample has about 58,000 clones; 81% are singletons. The specimen comprised CD4+ or CD8+ T cells sorted from blood, sampled in a trial of the OX40 agonist ivuxolimab. The receptors derive from an adult with an advanced solid tumor such as melanoma, head and neck, liver or kidney cancer.

The chain combines TRBV27 with TRBJ2-1; D gene unclear. V lost 5 bases, J lost 8 bases, and 16 bases lay in between. The CDR3 has 14 residues. Germline CDR1 is MNHEY and CDR2 is SMNVEV (reference sequence). The CDR3 DNA reads TGTGCCAGCAGTACCGGCCGGTTGAGCTATGAGCAGTTCTTC. This sequence encodes CASSTGRLSYEQFF.

The CDR3 loop is CSVDLGQGDYGYTF. In DNA form, the CDR3 reads TGCAGCGTTGATTTGGGACAGGGGGACTATGGCTACACCTTC. The J gene is TRBJ1-2, the V gene TRBV29-1; 11 nucleotides align to TRBD1. The V and J ends lost 3 bases and 3 bases, in that order; junction bases with no gene match: 3. The CDR3 has 14 amino acids. Germline V gives CDR1 SQVTM, CDR2 ANQGSEA.

Regarding this clone: One junction end does not reproduce the germline sequence, and a read error may be involved. The chain has TRBV5-1 and TRBJ2-7; TRBD1 matches 9 bases. The V gene's germline CDR1 is SGHRS and CDR2 YFSETQ. CDR3 length: 14 amino acids. The CDR3 loop is CASSLGTGGDQPSF. CDR3 sequence (DNA): TGCGCCAGCAGCTTGGGTACAGGGGGCGATCAACCTTCTTTC. Using reference TRBV5-1 and TRBJ2-7 for the parts outside the CDR3, the full variable domain is KAGVTQTPRYLIKTRGQQVTLSCSPISGHRSVSWYQQTPGQGLQFLFEYFSETQRNKGNFPGRFSGRQFSNSRSEMNVSTLELGDSALYLCASSLGTGGDQPSFGPGTRLTVT.

This rearrangement joins TRBV2 to TRBJ1-3, with no clear D. Per germline, CDR1 SNHLY and CDR2 FYNNEI. V was cut by 5 bases and J by 2 bases, with 4 bases left in between. CDR3 length: 12 residues. This chain's CDR3 is CASSPTGNTIYF. The CDR3 DNA reads TGTGCCAGCAGTCCCACTGGAAACACCATATATTTT.

J is TRBJ2-2 and V is TRBV9, with D perhaps TRBD1 or TRBD2 (6 bases each). The CDR3 extends over 15 amino acids. The germline V gene has CDR1 SGDLS and CDR2 YYNGEE. Deletions cut 4 bases from V and 6 bases from J, with 16 bases between. This chain's CDR3 is CASSSSGAPAGELFF. As DNA, the CDR3 is TGTGCCAGCAGCTCTTCGGGGGCCCCCGCCGGGGAGCTGTTTTTT.

V gene TRBV7-9 combines with J gene TRBJ2-1; unclear D gene. Trimming removed 5 bases from V and 14 bases from J, with 13 bases in between. This CDR3 is built from 11 residues. CDR1 and CDR2 from the germline V gene are SEHNR and FQNEAQ (reference sequence). The DNA of the CDR3 is TGTGCCAGCAGCCAGGCTAGTTATGAGTTCTTC. Protein sequence: CASSQASYEFF.